This TCR beta chain was obtained from a study of control samples from healthy donors and cancer patients. CDR1 is WSHSY and CDR2 is SAAADI in the germline V gene. There are 14 residues in the CDR3. Trimming stripped 0 bases from V and 3 bases from J, with 9 bases between. Sequencing used immunoSEQ multiplex PCR; TCRdb keeps in-frame clones, though not all of them. The table has about 150,000 clones, approximately 94% seen once. This TCR derives from a man aged 40-49 years in good health. J is TRBJ2-7 and V is TRBV10-2, with unresolved D. The sequencing input was blood. The CDR3 DNA reads as TGCGCCAGCAGTGAGTCCCGGGCCCTCTACGAGCAGTACTTC. Its protein product is CASSESRALYEQYF.